This T cell receptor beta chain was identified during a study of T cell clonotyping in hematopoietic cell transplantation (dated by TCRdb to 2020 to 2022). As for the study more broadly: A total of roughly 150 blood samples were collected in the study from 30 to 45 consecutive transplant recipients and their related donors. Patients were recruited between 2015 and January 2017 and followed until late 2020 or death.

Results the study describes overall, beyond this receptor: Donor and pretransplant recipient Inverse Simpson Index values predicted broader posttransplant TCR repertoire diversity. The sample size was limited, and because cells were not sorted, the contributions of CD4 and CD8 repertoires could not be separated. Recipient repertoires showed only a small fraction of overlap with donor repertoires, and over 95% appeared de novo at the given depth. After transplant, TCR diversity in recipients dropped, and pathologically expanded clonotypes climbed progressively between day 30 and day 180.

As for this clone: The specificity of this receptor is unknown. Within one base of it there is no much larger clone, and no base qualities were kept.

According to the study, the label for this sample's time point signals: 30 days after allo-HCT. Recipient blood was collected about 28 days before transplant and at days 30, 100 and 180 after transplant. Using Nuclei Lysis Solution, genomic DNA was extracted from unfractionated peripheral blood mononuclear cells that were either fresh or cryopreserved. V sheds 6 bases and J sheds 3 bases, leaving 15 bases between their ends. The CDR3 sequence holds 15 residues, the cysteine and phenylalanine included. Here the CDR3 DNA is all that survives: 45 bases in frame from base 1. Based on the germline V gene, the CDR1 and CDR2 sequences are SNHLY and FYNNEI. The immunoSEQ assay, a bias-controlled multiplex PCR using V- and J-specific primers, was used to amplify TCR beta CDR3 regions from genomic DNA. A proprietary barcode and Illumina adapter sequences were added to the CDR3 amplicons in a second PCR step. An Illumina MiSeq instrument was used for sequencing of the CDR3 libraries. From the authors' description of their analysis: Export and quality control were done with immunoSEQ Analyzer 3.0, while downstream analyses used R Bioconductor and Immunarch. Only productive rearrangements in the normalized downsampled data set were used to calculate repertoire metrics. In the normalized cohort, clonotypes with more than 5 templates were defined as pathologically expanded. The Inverse Simpson Index served as the measure of repertoire diversity. To capture all clonotypes, the CMV-specificity analyses were run on the non-normalized data set. The source is immuneACCESS, and TCRdb retained only in-frame sequences with V and J called. Part of the clones is not carried over; for the studies checked, unresolved V genes explain less than half of this, and the remainder is unexplained. That table furnishes V, J and clone size, whereas the DNA furnished D and trimming. The sample profile shows about 11,000 clones; about half of them were found once. Clones ranked in the top ten supply roughly 8.5% of the sample.

The chain is made from TRBV2 and TRBJ2-1, with no confident D gene call. The clonotype comes from a male patient between 50 and 60 years old who had an allogeneic stem cell transplant from an unrelated donor, so the T cells may come from the graft donor. Some clones in this sample may be carry-over from other donors' samples. The sample consisted of PBMCs, taken 30 days after allogeneic stem cell transplant. The CDR3 protein is CASSRRLSSYNEQFF. The DNA is TGTGCCAGCAGCCGACGGCTAAGTAGCTACAATGAGCAGTTCTTC. The CDR3, completed at both ends by the reference TRBV2 and TRBJ2-1 genes, gives the full variable domain EPEVTQTPSHQVTQMGQEVILRCVPISNHLYFYWYRQILGQKVEFLVSFYNNEISEKSEIFDDQFSVERPDGSNFTLKIRSTKLEDSAMYFCASSRRLSSYNEQFFGPGTRLTVL.